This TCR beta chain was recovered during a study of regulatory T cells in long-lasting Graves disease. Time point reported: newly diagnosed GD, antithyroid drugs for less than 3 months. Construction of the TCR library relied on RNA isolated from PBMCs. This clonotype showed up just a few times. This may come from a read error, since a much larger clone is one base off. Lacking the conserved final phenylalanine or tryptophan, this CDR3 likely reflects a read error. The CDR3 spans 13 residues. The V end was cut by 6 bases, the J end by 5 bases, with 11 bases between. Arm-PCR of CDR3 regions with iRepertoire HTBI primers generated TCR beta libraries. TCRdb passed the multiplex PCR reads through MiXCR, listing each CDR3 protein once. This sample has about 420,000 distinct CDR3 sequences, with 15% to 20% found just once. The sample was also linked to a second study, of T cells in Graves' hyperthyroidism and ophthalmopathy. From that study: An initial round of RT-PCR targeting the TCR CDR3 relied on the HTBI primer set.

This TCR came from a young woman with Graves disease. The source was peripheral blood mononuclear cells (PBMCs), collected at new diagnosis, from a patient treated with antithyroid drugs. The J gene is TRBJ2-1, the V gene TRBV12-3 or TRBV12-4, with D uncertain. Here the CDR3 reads CASRPDRNNEQFL. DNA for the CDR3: TGTGCCAGCAGGCCCGACCGAAACAATGAGCAGTTCCTC.